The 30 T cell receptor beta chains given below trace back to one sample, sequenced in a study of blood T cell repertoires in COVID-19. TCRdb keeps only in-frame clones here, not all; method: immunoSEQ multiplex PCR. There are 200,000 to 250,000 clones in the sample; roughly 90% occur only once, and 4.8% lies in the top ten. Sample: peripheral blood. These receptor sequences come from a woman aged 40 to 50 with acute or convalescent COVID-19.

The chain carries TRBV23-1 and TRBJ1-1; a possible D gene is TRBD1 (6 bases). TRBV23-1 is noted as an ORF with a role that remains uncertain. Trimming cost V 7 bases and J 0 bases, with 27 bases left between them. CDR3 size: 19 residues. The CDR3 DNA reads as TGCGCCAGCATGCCCCCGTTAGGCGTGTCGGGACACATGAACACTGAAGCTTTCTTT. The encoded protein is CASMPPLGVSGHMNTEAFF.

This CDR3 is CASSQAYPLTAPVEAFF. Here the CDR3 DNA reads TGTGCCAGCAGCCAAGCCTACCCCCTGACAGCACCAGTTGAAGCTTTCTTT. The chain combines TRBV3-1 (or the pseudogene TRBV3-2) with TRBJ1-1; D is perhaps TRBD1 (5 bases). The CDR3 is 17 amino acids. The V end was cut by 1 base, the J end by 7 bases, with 22 bases between. Germline V gene data show CDR1 as LGHDT and CDR2 as YNNKEL (reference sequence).

CDR3 nucleotides: TGTGCCAGCAGTGATGGGGCCCGGGCAGGGGGCGGGGATGGCTACACCTTC. The encoded protein is CASSDGARAGGGDGYTF. This chain uses TRBV6-1 with TRBJ1-2; 8 bases agree with TRBD1. Germline CDR1 reads MNHNS; CDR2 reads SASEGT. Trimming cost V 3 bases and J 6 bases; bases outside gene matches: 15. The CDR3 has 17 residues.

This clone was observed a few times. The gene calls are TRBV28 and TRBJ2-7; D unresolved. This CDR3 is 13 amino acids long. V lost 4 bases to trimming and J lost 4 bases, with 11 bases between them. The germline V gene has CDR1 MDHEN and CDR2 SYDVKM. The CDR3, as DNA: TGTGCCAGCAGTTCGCCTATGAATTACGAGCAGTACGTC. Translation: CASSSPMNYEQYV.

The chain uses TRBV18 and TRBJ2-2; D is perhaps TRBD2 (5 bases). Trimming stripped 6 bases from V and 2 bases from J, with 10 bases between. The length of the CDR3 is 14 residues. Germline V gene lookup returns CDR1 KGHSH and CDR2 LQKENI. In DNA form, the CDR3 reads TGTGCCAGCTCGCCCGACTACAACACCGGGGAGCTGTTTTTT. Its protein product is CASSPDYNTGELFF.

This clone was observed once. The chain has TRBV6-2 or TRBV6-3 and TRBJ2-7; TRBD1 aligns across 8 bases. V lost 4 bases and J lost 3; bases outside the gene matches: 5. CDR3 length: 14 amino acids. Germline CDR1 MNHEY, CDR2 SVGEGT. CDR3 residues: CASSSGDRFYEQYV. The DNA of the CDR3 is TGTGCCAGCAGTTCGGGGGACAGGTTCTACGAGCAGTACGTC.

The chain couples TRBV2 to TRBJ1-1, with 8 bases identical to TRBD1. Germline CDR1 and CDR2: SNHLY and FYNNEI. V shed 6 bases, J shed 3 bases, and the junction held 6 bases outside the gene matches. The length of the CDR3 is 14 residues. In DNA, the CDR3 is TGTGCCAGCAGCCTGACAGGGGATTACACTGAAGCTTTCTTT. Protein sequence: CASSLTGDYTEAFF. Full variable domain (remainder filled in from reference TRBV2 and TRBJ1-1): EPEVTQTPSHQVTQMGQEVILRCVPISNHLYFYWYRQILGQKVEFLVSFYNNEISEKSEIFDDQFSVERPDGSNFTLKIRSTKLEDSAMYFCASSLTGDYTEAFFGQGTRLTVV.

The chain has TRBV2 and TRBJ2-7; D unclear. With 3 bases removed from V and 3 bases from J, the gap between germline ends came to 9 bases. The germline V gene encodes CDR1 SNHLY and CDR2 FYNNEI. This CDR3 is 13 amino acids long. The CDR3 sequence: CASSDRLVYEQYV. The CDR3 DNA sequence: TGTGCCAGCAGTGATCGACTGGTCTACGAGCAGTACGTC.

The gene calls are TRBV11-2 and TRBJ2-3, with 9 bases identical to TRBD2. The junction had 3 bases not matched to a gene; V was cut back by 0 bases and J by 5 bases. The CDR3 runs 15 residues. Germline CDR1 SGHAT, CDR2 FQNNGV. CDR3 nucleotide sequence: TGTGCCAGCAGCTTAGAGCGGGGGGGGTTAGATACGCAGTATTTT. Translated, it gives CASSLERGGLDTQYF.

The CDR3 reads CASSPGKGTNEKLFF. The CDR3 DNA is TGTGCCAGCAGCCCAGGCAAGGGGACTAATGAAAAACTGTTTTTT. The chain has TRBV7-9 and TRBJ1-4; a possible D gene is TRBD1 (5 bases). This CDR3 has 15 residues. Germline V lookup: CDR1 SEHNR, CDR2 FQNEAQ (reference sequence). Trimming removed 5 bases at V and 2 bases at J, with 12 bases between.

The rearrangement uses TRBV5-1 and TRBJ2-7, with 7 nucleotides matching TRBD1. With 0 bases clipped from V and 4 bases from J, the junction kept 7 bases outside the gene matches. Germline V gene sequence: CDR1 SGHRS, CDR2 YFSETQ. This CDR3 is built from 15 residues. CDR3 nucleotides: TGCGCCAGCAGCTTGGGGGGACAGAACTTTTACGAGCAGTACGTC. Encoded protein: CASSLGGQNFYEQYV.

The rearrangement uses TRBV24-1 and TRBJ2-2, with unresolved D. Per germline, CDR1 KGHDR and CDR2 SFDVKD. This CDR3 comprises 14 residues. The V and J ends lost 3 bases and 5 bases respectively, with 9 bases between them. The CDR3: CATSDPPGTGELFF. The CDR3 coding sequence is TGTGCCACCAGTGATCCACCCGGGACCGGGGAGCTGTTTTTT.

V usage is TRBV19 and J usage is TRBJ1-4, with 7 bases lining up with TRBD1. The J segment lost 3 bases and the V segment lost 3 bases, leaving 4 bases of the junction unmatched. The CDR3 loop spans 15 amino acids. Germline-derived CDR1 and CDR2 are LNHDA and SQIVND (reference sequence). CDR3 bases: TGTGCCAGTAGTATGAACCAGGGGGCTAATGAAAAACTGTTTTTT. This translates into CASSMNQGANEKLFF.

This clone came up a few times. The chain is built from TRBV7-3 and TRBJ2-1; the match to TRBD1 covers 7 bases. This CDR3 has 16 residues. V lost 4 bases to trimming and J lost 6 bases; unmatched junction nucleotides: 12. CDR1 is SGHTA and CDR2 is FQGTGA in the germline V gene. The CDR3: CASSSQGRFAGNEQFF. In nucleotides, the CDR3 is TGTGCCAGCAGCTCACAGGGGCGCTTTGCGGGCAATGAGCAGTTCTTC.

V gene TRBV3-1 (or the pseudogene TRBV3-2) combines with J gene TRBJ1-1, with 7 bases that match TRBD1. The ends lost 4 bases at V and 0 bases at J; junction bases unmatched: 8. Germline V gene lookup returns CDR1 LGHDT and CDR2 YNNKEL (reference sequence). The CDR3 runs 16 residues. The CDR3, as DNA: TGTGCCAGCAGCCCTCCGGGACAGCTCATGAACACTGAAGCTTTCTTT. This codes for CASSPPGQLMNTEAFF.

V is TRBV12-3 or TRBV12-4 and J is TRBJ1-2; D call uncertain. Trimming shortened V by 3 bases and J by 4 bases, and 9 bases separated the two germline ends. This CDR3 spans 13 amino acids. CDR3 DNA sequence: TGTGCCAGCAGTTTGATGTCCAGCTATGGCTACACCTTC. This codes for CASSLMSSYGYTF.

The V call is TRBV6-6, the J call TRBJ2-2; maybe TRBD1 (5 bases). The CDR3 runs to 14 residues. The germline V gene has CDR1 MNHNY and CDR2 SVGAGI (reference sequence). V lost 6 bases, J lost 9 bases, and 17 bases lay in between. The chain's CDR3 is CASSPPRDGRELFF. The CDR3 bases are TGTGCCAGCAGCCCACCCAGGGATGGAAGGGAGCTGTTTTTT.

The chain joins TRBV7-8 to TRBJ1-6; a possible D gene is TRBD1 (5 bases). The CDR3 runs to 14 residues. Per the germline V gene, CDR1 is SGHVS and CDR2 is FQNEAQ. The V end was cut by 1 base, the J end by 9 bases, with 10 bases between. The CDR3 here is CASSLVGQGSPLHF. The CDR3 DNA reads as TGTGCCAGCAGCTTAGTCGGGCAGGGTTCACCCCTCCACTTT.

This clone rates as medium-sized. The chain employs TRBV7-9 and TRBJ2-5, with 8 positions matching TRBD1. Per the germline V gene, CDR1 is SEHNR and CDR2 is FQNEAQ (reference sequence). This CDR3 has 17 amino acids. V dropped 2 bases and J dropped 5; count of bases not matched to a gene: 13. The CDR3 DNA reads TGTGCCAGCAGCTTAAAACAGGGGGTTAACGCCCGGGAGACCCAGTACTTC. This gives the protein CASSLKQGVNARETQYF.

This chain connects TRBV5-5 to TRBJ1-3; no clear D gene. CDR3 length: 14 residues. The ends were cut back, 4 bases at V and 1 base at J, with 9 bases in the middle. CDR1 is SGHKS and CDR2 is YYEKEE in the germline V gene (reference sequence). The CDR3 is CASSSSRSGNTIYF. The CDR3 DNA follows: TGTGCCAGCAGCAGCTCTCGTTCTGGAAACACCATATATTTT.

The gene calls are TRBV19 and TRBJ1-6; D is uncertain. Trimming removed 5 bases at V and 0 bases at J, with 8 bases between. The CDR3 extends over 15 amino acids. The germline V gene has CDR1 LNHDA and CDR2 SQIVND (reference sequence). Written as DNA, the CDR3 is TGTGCCAGTAGTGCACAGAGCTCCTATAATTCACCCCTCCACTTT. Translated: CASSAQSSYNSPLHF.

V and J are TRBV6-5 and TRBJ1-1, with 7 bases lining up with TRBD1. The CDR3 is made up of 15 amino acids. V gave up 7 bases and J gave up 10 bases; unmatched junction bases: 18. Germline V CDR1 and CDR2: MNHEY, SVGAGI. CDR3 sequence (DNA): TGTGCCAGCATTCTCTATGGAAAGGGGGCTTTAAGAGCTTTCTTT. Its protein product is CASILYGKGALRAFF.

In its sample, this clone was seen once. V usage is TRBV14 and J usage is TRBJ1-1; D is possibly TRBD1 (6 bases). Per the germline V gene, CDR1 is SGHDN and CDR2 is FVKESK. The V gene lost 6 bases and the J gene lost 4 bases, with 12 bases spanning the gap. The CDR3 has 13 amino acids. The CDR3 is CASRKGGGTEAFF. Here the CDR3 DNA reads TGTGCCAGCAGAAAAGGGGGGGGCACTGAAGCTTTCTTT.

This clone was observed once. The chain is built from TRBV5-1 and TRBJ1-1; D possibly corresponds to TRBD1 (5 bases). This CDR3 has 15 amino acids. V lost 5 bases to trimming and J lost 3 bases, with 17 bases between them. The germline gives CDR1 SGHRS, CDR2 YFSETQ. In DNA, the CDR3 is TGCGCCAGCAGGCGTATGGGGCCCAGTTACACTGAAGCTTTCTTT. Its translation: CASRRMGPSYTEAFF.

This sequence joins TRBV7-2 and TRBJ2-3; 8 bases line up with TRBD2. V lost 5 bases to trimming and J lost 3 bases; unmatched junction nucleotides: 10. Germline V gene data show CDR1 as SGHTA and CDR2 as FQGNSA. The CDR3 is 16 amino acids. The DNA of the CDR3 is TGTGCCAGCAGCACCTACCGGGGGGGCGGTACAGATACGCAGTATTTT. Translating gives CASSTYRGGGTDTQYF.

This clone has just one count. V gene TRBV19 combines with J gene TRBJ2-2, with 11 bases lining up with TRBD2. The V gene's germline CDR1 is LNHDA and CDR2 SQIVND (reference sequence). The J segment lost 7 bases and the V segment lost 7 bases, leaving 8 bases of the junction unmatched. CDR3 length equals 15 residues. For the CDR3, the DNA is TGTGCCAGTACCCCTAGCGGGGGGCGGGTCGGGGAGCTGTTTTTT. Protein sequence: CASTPSGGRVGELFF.

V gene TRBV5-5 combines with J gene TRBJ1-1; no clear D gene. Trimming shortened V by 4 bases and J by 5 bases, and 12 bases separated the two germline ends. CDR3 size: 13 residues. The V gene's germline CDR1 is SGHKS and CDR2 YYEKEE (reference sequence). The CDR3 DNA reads TGTGCCAGCAGCCGGGAGGGAAGAACTGAAGCTTTCTTT. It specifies CASSREGRTEAFF. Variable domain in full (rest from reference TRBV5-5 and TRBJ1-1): DAGVTQSPTHLIKTRGQQVTLRCSPISGHKSVSWYQQVLGQGPQFIFQYYEKEERGRGNFPDRFSARQFPNYSSELNVNALLLGDSALYLCASSREGRTEAFFGQGTRLTVV.

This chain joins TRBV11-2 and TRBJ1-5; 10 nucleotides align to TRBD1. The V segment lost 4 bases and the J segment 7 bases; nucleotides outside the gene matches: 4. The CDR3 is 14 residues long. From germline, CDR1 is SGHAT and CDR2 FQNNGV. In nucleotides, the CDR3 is TGTGCCAGCAGCTGGGGACAGGGGACCCAGCCCCAGCATTTT. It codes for CASSWGQGTQPQHF.

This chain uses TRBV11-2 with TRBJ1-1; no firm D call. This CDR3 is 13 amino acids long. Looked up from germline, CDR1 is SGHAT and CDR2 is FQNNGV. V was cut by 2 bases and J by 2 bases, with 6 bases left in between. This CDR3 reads CASSLSGNTEAFF. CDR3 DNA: TGTGCCAGCAGCTTAAGCGGTAACACTGAAGCTTTCTTT.

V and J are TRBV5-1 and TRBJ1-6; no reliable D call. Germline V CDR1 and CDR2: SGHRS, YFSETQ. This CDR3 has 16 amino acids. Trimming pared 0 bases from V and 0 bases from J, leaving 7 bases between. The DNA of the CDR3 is TGCGCCAGCAGCTTGGGAGGGCTCTCCTATAATTCACCCCTCCACTTT. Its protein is CASSLGGLSYNSPLHF.